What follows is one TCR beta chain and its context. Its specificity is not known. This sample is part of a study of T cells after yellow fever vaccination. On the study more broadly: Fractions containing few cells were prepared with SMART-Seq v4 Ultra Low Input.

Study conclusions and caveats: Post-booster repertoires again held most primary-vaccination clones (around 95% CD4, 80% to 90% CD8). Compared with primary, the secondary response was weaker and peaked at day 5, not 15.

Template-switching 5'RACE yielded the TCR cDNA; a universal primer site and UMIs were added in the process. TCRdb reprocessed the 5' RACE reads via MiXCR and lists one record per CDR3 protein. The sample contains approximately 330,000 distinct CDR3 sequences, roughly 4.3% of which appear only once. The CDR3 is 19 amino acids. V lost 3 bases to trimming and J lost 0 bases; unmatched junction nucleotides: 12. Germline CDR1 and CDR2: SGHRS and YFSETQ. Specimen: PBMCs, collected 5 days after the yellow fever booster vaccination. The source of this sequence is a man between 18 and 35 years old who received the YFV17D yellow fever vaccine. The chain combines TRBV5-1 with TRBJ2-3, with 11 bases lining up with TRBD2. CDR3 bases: TGCGCCAGCAGCTCCCATCTAGCGGGGGGCCCCAGGAGCACAGATACGCAGTATTTT. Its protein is CASSSHLAGGPRSTDTQYF.